A single sample is the source of the 18 T cell receptor beta chains below, sequenced in a study of regulatory T cells in long-lasting Graves disease. Arm-PCR of CDR3 regions and iRepertoire HTBI primers were used to build TCR beta libraries. MiXCR, applied by TCRdb to the multiplex PCR reads, yields one record per CDR3 protein. The sample yields some 330,000 distinct CDR3 sequences, approximately 12% seen once. The time point was: newly diagnosed GD, antithyroid drugs for less than 3 months. The TCR library was prepared using RNA isolated from PBMCs. These data also formed part of another study, on T cells in Graves' hyperthyroidism and ophthalmopathy.

Material: peripheral blood mononuclear cells (PBMCs), obtained at new diagnosis, from a patient treated with antithyroid drugs. The receptor source for this set is a woman under 30 with Graves disease.

This clonotype showed up just a few times. CDR3 in amino acids: CASSTSRGYTF. CDR3 bases: TGTGCCAGCAGTACATCAAGAGGCTACACCTTC. The chain uses TRBV27 and TRBJ1-2, with D uncertain. The germline V gene encodes CDR1 MNHEY and CDR2 SMNVEV (reference sequence). CDR3 length: 11 residues. Between the trimmed V and J ends, which lost 5 bases and 8 bases, there was a span of 9 bases.

This clonotype was seen at least ten times. The chain joins TRBV7-3 to TRBJ2-1, with 13 nucleotides matching TRBD2. CDR3 length: 15 residues. J was trimmed by 6 bases and V by 5 bases; bases with no gene match: 4. Germline-derived CDR1 and CDR2 are SGHTA and FQGTGA. This chain's CDR3 is CASSHGLAGANEQFF. CDR3 sequence (DNA): TGTGCCAGCAGCCACGGACTAGCGGGGGCCAATGAGCAGTTCTTC. The full variable domain, completed using reference TRBV7-3 and TRBJ2-1, is GAGVSQTPSNKVTEKGKYVELRCDPISGHTALYWYRQSLGQGPEFLIYFQGTGAADDSGLPNDRFFAVRPEGSVSTLKIQRTERGDSAVYLCASSHGLAGANEQFFGPGTRLTVL.

The chain is built from TRBV4-3 and TRBJ1-2; 7 nucleotides align to TRBD1. The CDR3 extends over 14 amino acids. In germline, CDR1 is LGHNA, CDR2 YSLEER. V lost 0 bases, J lost 4 bases, and 2 bases stayed unmatched. The CDR3 DNA follows: TGCGCCAGCAGCCAAGATCCAGGGGGCTATGGCTACACCTTC. This encodes CASSQDPGGYGYTF.

This clonotype was picked up many times. This chain links TRBV27 with TRBJ2-7; D might be TRBD1 (6 bases). The germline V gene encodes CDR1 MNHEY and CDR2 SMNVEV (reference sequence). Trimming pared 6 bases from V and 0 bases from J, leaving 21 bases between. This CDR3 contains 17 residues. The CDR3, as DNA: TGTGCCAGCAGATACGCCGGGACACCAGTCGTCTCCTACGAGCAGTACTTC. Translating it yields CASRYAGTPVVSYEQYF.

Many counts were recorded for this clonotype. V usage is TRBV28 and J usage is TRBJ2-5; D uncertain. The CDR3 spans 12 residues. The germline V and J ends were trimmed by 7 bases and 2 bases, with 8 bases remaining between them. Germline V lookup: CDR1 MDHEN, CDR2 SYDVKM. In DNA form, the CDR3 reads TGTGCCAGCAAGAGCCTTCAAGAGACCCAGTACTTC. As protein: CASKSLQETQYF.

This clonotype was seen many times. The genes are TRBV4-2 and TRBJ1-5, with D perhaps TRBD1 (6 bases). The germline CDR1 and CDR2 sequences are LGHNA and YNFKEQ. The CDR3 loop spans 12 amino acids. Trimming removed 4 bases at V and 11 bases at J, with 12 bases between. In DNA, the CDR3 is TGTGCCAGCAGCCGGGGGGGCGGGACCCAGCATTTT. This gives the protein CASSRGGGTQHF.

A note on this clonotype: A far larger clone is one base from this, pointing to a likely read error. The chain links TRBV28 to TRBJ2-3; 7 nucleotides align to TRBD1. The DNA end lines up better with TRBJ2-7; the J call may be wrong. The germline CDR1 and CDR2 sequences are MDHEN and SYDVKM. CDR3 length equals 15 residues. This chain's CDR3 is CASSEGAIGVYEQYF. As DNA, the CDR3 is TGTGCCAGCAGTGAGGGGGCGATAGGGGTTTACGAGCAGTACTTC.

This clonotype was seen repeatedly, ten times or more. This sequence joins TRBV24-1 and TRBJ1-4; 7 bases match TRBD1. The J segment lost 0 bases and the V segment lost 3 bases, leaving 3 bases of the junction unmatched. Germline CDR1 and CDR2: KGHDR and SFDVKD. The CDR3 spans 16 residues. The CDR3 nucleotides are TGTGCCACCAGTGATGGGGACAGCTCAACTAATGAAAAACTGTTTTTT. Encoded protein: CATSDGDSSTNEKLFF.

This clonotype was picked up a small number of times. The rearrangement uses TRBV7-9 and TRBJ2-7, with D perhaps matching TRBD2 (7 bases). The CDR3 extends over 18 amino acids. The V and J ends lost 5 bases and 2 bases respectively, with 25 bases between them. Germline V gene lookup returns CDR1 SEHNR and CDR2 FQNEAQ (reference sequence). The CDR3 sequence: CASSHNTGGHPIAYEQYF. The CDR3 DNA follows: TGTGCCAGCAGCCATAACACGGGGGGACACCCGATAGCCTACGAGCAGTACTTC.

This clonotype has ten or more counts. This chain links TRBV7-6 with TRBJ1-1, with a possible D match to TRBD1 (5 bases). The germline CDR1 and CDR2 sequences are SGHVS and FNYEAQ. The ends were cut back, 1 base at V and 0 bases at J, with 12 bases in the middle. The CDR3 extends over 16 amino acids. The CDR3: CASSLEQGGVNTEAFF. In DNA, the CDR3 is TGTGCCAGCAGCTTAGAGCAGGGAGGGGTGAACACTGAAGCTTTCTTT.

In its sample, this clonotype was seen many times. The rearrangement links TRBV28 to TRBJ1-5; no definite D call. V lost 6 bases and J lost 0, with 3 bases in between. This CDR3 spans 12 amino acids. The V gene's germline CDR1 is MDHEN and CDR2 SYDVKM. CDR3 bases: TGTGCCAGCAGGGGTAGCAATCAGCCCCAGCATTTT. This gives the protein CASRGSNQPQHF.

This clonotype has a handful of counts. The chain couples TRBV5-4 to TRBJ1-2; D is unclear. CDR1 and CDR2 from the germline V gene are SGHNT and YYREEE (reference sequence). V lost 0 bases, J lost 8 bases, and 17 bases lay in between. The CDR3 has 15 residues. The CDR3 reads CASSLEVSEGYGYTF. The CDR3 DNA sequence: TGTGCCAGCAGCTTGGAGGTGTCGGAGGGCTACGGCTACACCTTC.

The gene calls are TRBV20-1 and TRBJ2-1; 7 bases are shared with TRBD1. Losses at the gene ends were 2 bases for V and 5 bases for J; bases not matched to a gene: 9. Germline V lookup: CDR1 DFQATT, CDR2 SNEGSKA (reference sequence). CDR3 length equals 15 residues. The CDR3 DNA reads as TGCAGTGCTAGAAGGGACAGACGGAATCACAATGAGCAGTTCTTC. It codes for CSARRDRRNHNEQFF.

Notes on this clonotype: A much larger clonotype is one base distant, so this may be a read error. The chain links TRBV9 to TRBJ2-7; D uncertain. CDR1 and CDR2 (germline): SGDLS, YYNGEE. V was clipped by 1 base and J by 2 bases, with 10 bases between them. CDR3 length: 14 amino acids. CDR3 sequence reads: CASSVHSETYEQYF. The DNA of the CDR3 is TGTGCCAGCAGCGTACACAGCGAGACCTACGAGCAGTACTTC.

V usage is TRBV7-8 and J usage is TRBJ2-7, with 10 bases identical to TRBD2. Germline V gene sequence: CDR1 SGHVS, CDR2 FQNEAQ. Losses at the gene ends were 5 bases for V and 2 bases for J; bases not matched to a gene: 3. The CDR3 spans 14 residues. The CDR3 here is CASSRTSGPYEQYF. Written as DNA, the CDR3 is TGTGCCAGCAGCCGGACTAGCGGTCCCTACGAGCAGTACTTC.

The rearrangement joins TRBV10-2 to TRBJ1-5, with D unclear. Deletions cut 3 bases from V and 6 bases from J, with 9 bases between. Germline-derived CDR1 and CDR2 are WSHSY and SAAADI. This CDR3 is 13 amino acids long. In DNA form, the CDR3 reads TGCGCCAGCAGTGATTATAGGAGTCAGCCCCAGCATTTT. It codes for CASSDYRSQPQHF.

The chain couples TRBV5-1 to TRBJ2-3; D could derive from TRBD1 or TRBD2 (6 bases each). Germline CDR1 is SGHRS and CDR2 is YFSETQ. This CDR3 spans 22 amino acids. The V gene lost 4 bases and the J gene lost 0 bases, with 33 bases spanning the gap. This chain's CDR3 is CASSRRGYMTGTPVGSTDTQYF. DNA of the CDR3: TGCGCCAGCAGCAGGAGGGGGTATATGACCGGGACACCCGTCGGAAGCACAGATACGCAGTATTTT.

CDR3: CASSRGGPSSYNEQFF. The CDR3 coding sequence is TGTGCCAGCAGCCGCGGGGGGCCGAGCTCCTACAATGAGCAGTTCTTC. The chain recombines TRBV6-4 with TRBJ2-1; TRBD2 matches 8 bases. There are 16 residues in the CDR3. Trimming took 6 bases from V and 0 from J; bases not matched to a gene: 7. The germline CDR1 and CDR2 sequences are MRHNA and SNTAGT.